Each of the 12 T cell receptor beta chains below was sequenced from the same sample in a study of early T cells in non-severe SARS-CoV-2 infection. TCRdb ran MiXCR on the 5' RACE reads and lists one entry per CDR3 protein. The table lists approximately 46,000 distinct CDR3 sequences, about 9.3% of them singletons. Material for sequencing was whole blood. The source of these receptors is an adult who was a healthcare worker with PCR-confirmed SARS-CoV-2 infection or an uninfected control (not recorded which).

This clonotype was counted at least ten times. This sequence joins TRBV9 and TRBJ2-2; D unresolved. V was cut by 0 bases and J by 5 bases, with 20 bases left in between. The CDR3 contains 18 residues. From germline, CDR1 is SGDLS and CDR2 YYNGEE. The CDR3 reads CASSVAPTYATGTGELFF. CDR3 coding DNA: TGTGCCAGCAGCGTAGCCCCAACCTACGCCACTGGGACCGGGGAGCTGTTTTTT.

In this sample, this clonotype turned up many times. The chain carries TRBV5-6 and TRBJ2-1; no definite D call. The CDR3 is 13 residues long. V was clipped by 4 bases and J by 6 bases, with 11 bases between them. Germline V CDR1 and CDR2: SGHDT, YYEEEE. This CDR3 is CASSLGPSNEQFF. The CDR3 DNA is TGTGCCAGCAGCCTGGGCCCCTCCAATGAGCAGTTCTTC.

V is TRBV7-2 and J is TRBJ1-2; D is ambiguous. The CDR3 spans 13 residues. V shed 5 bases and J shed 1 base, with 8 bases lying between them. Germline V gives CDR1 SGHTA, CDR2 FQGNSA. The CDR3 spells CASSSTFNYGYTF. In DNA form, the CDR3 reads TGTGCCAGCAGCAGCACATTTAACTATGGCTACACCTTC.

This clonotype was observed many times. The rearrangement uses TRBV5-1 and TRBJ1-2, with a weak D call TRBD1 (6 bases). The germline V and J ends were trimmed by 0 bases and 4 bases, with 10 bases remaining between them. Germline assignment: CDR1 SGHRS and CDR2 YFSETQ. The CDR3 runs to 14 residues. The CDR3 coding sequence is TGCGCCAGCAGCTTGGAGGGGGAACTCTATGGCTACACCTTC. It codes for CASSLEGELYGYTF.

The rearrangement joins TRBV12-3 or TRBV12-4 to TRBJ2-7, with 8 nucleotides matching TRBD2. V trimming: 6 bases; J trimming: 0 bases; junction bases outside the gene matches: 13. This CDR3 spans 17 amino acids. In DNA form, the CDR3 reads TGTGCCAGCAGCCCCCGGGGGGGCCTGCTGAGCTCCTACGAGCAGTACTTC. This gives the protein CASSPRGGLLSSYEQYF.

Ten or more counts support this clonotype. J is TRBJ2-7 and V is TRBV6-6; D call uncertain. CDR3 length equals 13 residues. Germline CDR1 is MNHNY and CDR2 is SVGAGI (reference sequence). The V end was cut by 5 bases, the J end by 1 base, with 9 bases between. DNA for the CDR3: TGTGCCAGCAGTGTAGACTGGTCCTACGAGCAGTACTTC. This gives the protein CASSVDWSYEQYF.

This clonotype occurred many times. This sequence joins TRBV7-3 and TRBJ2-2, with a tentative D call TRBD2 (5 bases). The CDR3 extends over 14 amino acids. Germline lookup yields CDR1 SGHTA and CDR2 FQGTGA. Between the trimmed V and J ends, which lost 5 bases and 6 bases, there was a span of 13 bases. CDR3 region: CASSTGLSAGELFF. Here the CDR3 DNA reads TGTGCCAGCAGCACCGGACTTTCCGCCGGGGAGCTGTTTTTT.

In its sample, this clonotype was seen many times. CDR3 coding DNA: TGTGCCAGCAGCCACGGCTCGACGGCTCAGCCCCAGCATTTT. This codes for CASSHGSTAQPQHF. The rearrangement links TRBV3-1 to TRBJ1-5; the D is unclear. The CDR3 totals 14 residues. The ends were cut back, 3 bases at V and 6 bases at J, with 12 bases in the middle. Germline CDR1 LGHDT, CDR2 YNNKEL (reference sequence).

Notes on this clonotype: A much larger clonotype is one base distant, so this may be a read error. The CDR3, as DNA: TGTGCCAGCAGCGTAGCGAGTGGTAGGAGCATTGAAGCTTTCTTT. This translates into CASSVASGRSIEAFF. The chain couples TRBV9 to TRBJ1-1; no definite D call. CDR3 length: 15 amino acids. The germline V gene encodes CDR1 SGDLS and CDR2 YYNGEE. V lost 0 bases and J 7 bases, leaving 16 bases between the germline ends.

This clonotype was recorded a few times. The V call is TRBV3-1, the J call TRBJ2-3, with 10 nucleotides matching TRBD1. The length of the CDR3 is 16 residues. Germline CDR1 reads LGHDT; CDR2 reads YNNKEL (reference sequence). The junction had 5 bases not matched to a gene; V was cut back by 4 bases and J by 1 base. CDR3 protein: CASSLRQGAGTDTQYF. Written as DNA, the CDR3 is TGTGCCAGCAGCCTCCGACAGGGGGCTGGCACAGATACGCAGTATTTT.

This clonotype appeared many times. The chain recombines TRBV7-6 with TRBJ2-1; 11 positions agree with TRBD2. Germline-derived CDR1 and CDR2 are SGHVS and FNYEAQ. V lost 5 bases, J lost 10 bases, and 10 bases stayed unmatched. The CDR3 has 15 amino acids. CDR3 protein: CASSPYSGRAGEQFF. In DNA form, the CDR3 reads TGTGCCAGCAGCCCGTATAGCGGGAGGGCCGGGGAGCAGTTCTTC.

This clonotype came up many times. This chain links TRBV7-2 with TRBJ1-1; 8 positions agree with TRBD1. Per germline, CDR1 SGHTA and CDR2 FQGNSA. Trimming took 4 bases from V and 2 from J; bases not matched to a gene: 3. The CDR3 totals 14 residues. The CDR3 reads CASSSDRVNTEAFF. CDR3 in DNA: TGTGCCAGCAGCTCGGACAGGGTTAACACTGAAGCTTTCTTT. The full variable domain, its missing parts supplied by reference TRBV7-2 and TRBJ1-1, is GAGVSQSPSNKVTEKGKDVELRCDPISGHTALYWYRQSLGQGLEFLIYFQGNSAPDKSGLPSDRFSAERTGGSVSTLTIQRTQQEDSAVYLCASSSDRVNTEAFFGQGTRLTVV.